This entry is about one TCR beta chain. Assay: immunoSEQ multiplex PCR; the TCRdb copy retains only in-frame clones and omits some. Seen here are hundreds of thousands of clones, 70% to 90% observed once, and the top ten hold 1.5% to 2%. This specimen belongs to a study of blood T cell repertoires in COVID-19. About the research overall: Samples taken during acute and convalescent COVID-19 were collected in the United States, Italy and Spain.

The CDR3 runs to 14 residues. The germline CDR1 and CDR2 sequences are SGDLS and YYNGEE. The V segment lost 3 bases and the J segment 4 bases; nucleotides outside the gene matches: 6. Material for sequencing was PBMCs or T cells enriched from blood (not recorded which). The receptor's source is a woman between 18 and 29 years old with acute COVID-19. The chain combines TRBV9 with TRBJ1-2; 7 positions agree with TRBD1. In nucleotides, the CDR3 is TGTGCCAGCAGCGGAAAGGGGGCAGGCTATGGCTACACCTTC. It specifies CASSGKGAGYGYTF.